This TCR beta chain originates from a study of blood T cell repertoires in COVID-19. Overall study context: The origin of the acute and convalescent COVID-19 samples was the United States, Italy and Spain. The cDNA or gDNA used as material had been derived from T cells, B-cell-depleted T cells, or PBMCs.

Data came from immunoSEQ multiplex PCR; TCRdb stores just in-frame clones and leaves some out. This table has 130,000 to 150,000 clones, more than 75% appearing once. The CDR3 is made up of 14 amino acids. V lost 2 bases and J 9 bases, leaving 15 bases between the germline ends. Germline values: CDR1 SGHRS, CDR2 YFSETQ. The receptor's source is a woman aged 70-85 years with COVID-19, enrolled during active disease. This chain joins TRBV5-1 and TRBJ2-1; no definite D call. Sequenced material: peripheral blood. CDR3 protein: CASSLYTGNGEQFF. The CDR3 bases are TGCGCCAGCAGCTTATATACGGGTAACGGTGAGCAGTTCTTC.